The clone carrying this T cell receptor (beta chain) was counted only a few times. Germline values: CDR1 SGHTA, CDR2 FQGNSA. The J segment lost 3 bases and the V segment lost 5 bases, leaving 5 bases of the junction unmatched. The CDR3 has 15 residues. This entry comes from a study of blood T cells in healthy people across ages. Together with a sample-barcoded 5' primer, a J-beta primer mix was included in a second PCR lasting roughly 6 to 12 cycles. One entry per CDR3 protein results from TCRdb running MiXCR on the 5' RACE reads. Counted here are around 800,000 distinct CDR3 sequences, around 50% occurring once; the ten biggest clones make up about a sixth.

The TCR comes from a man older than 75 in good health. Sequencing was carried out using blood. The chain recombines TRBV7-2 with TRBJ2-7; TRBD2 agrees at 12 bases. This CDR3 reads CASSGGLAGSYEQYF. The CDR3 nucleotides are TGTGCCAGCAGCGGAGGACTAGCGGGAAGCTACGAGCAGTACTTC.